The clone carrying this T cell receptor (beta chain) was seen only a few times. The V gene lost 6 bases and the J gene lost 9 bases, with 18 bases spanning the gap. Germline-derived CDR1 and CDR2 are MNHNS and SASEGT. This CDR3 region has 15 residues. Aged 18 to 65, the patients had hyperthyroidism that was newly diagnosed and had lasted under 2 months. The data are from a study of T cells in Graves' hyperthyroidism and ophthalmopathy. Overall study: Peripheral blood collection took place at initial diagnosis, before any treatment.

Researchers took RNA transcripts and amplified the TCR beta CDR3 regions from them. With the HTBI primer set, the TCR CDR3 went through a first round of RT-PCR. TCRdb re-derived calls from the multiplex PCR reads in MiXCR, one entry per CDR3 protein. Here the sample spans about 380,000 distinct CDR3 sequences, approximately 12% being singletons. Sequencing was performed on blood. The chain links TRBV6-1 to TRBJ1-6, with a weak D call TRBD1 (6 bases). This clonotype originated in a man aged 25 to 45 with Graves' hyperthyroidism that later progressed to Graves' ophthalmopathy. The CDR3 reads CASRSGTSDGSPLHF. The DNA for the CDR3 is TGTGCCAGCAGATCCGGGACAAGTGATGGTTCACCCCTCCACTTT.